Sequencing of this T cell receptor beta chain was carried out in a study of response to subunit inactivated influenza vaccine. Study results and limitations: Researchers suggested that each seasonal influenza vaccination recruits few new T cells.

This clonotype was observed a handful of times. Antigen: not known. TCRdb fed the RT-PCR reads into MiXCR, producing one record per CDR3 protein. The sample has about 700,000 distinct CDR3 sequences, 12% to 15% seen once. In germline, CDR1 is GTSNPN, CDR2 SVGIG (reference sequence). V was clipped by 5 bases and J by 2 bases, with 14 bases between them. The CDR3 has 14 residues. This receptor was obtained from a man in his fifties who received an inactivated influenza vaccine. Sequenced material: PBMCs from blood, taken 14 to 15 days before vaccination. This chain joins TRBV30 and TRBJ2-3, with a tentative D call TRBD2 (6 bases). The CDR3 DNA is TGTGCCTGGGATCGGGAGCAAGTCACAGATACGCAGTATTTT. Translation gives CAWDREQVTDTQYF.